This TCR beta chain is drawn from a study of blood T cell repertoires in COVID-19. As for the study in general: T cells, B-cell-depleted T cells, or PBMCs provided the cDNA or gDNA that served as material.

The ends were cut back, 3 bases at V and 8 bases at J, with 17 bases in the middle. Germline V lookup: CDR1 SGHVS, CDR2 FNYEAQ. This CDR3 has 15 amino acids. Original data processing: Estimates of nucleated cell counts were drawn from the amplification of reference gene primers. Only in-frame clones appear in the TCRdb table, and some are missing; sequencing was by immunoSEQ multiplex PCR. That table supplies the V and J calls and clone size; D and trimming were determined from the DNA. The sample has about 260,000 clones; about nine tenths are singletons. The TCR comes from a woman in her 40s with acute or convalescent COVID-19. The V gene is TRBV7-6, the J gene TRBJ1-3, with D possibly matching TRBD1 (6 bases). Sequenced material: peripheral blood. CDR3 amino acids: CASSLGGGAHDTIYF. CDR3 DNA: TGTGCCAGCAGCTTGGGTGGGGGGGCCCATGACACCATATATTTT.